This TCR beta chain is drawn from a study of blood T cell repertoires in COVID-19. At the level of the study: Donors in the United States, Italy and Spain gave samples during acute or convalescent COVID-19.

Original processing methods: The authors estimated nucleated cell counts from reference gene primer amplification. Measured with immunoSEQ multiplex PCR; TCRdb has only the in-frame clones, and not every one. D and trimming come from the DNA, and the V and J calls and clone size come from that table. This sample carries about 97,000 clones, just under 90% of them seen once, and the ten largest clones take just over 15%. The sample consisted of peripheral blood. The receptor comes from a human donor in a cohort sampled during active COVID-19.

The CDR3 loop reads CASMWAGGSSYEQYF. The CDR3 DNA is TGCGCCAGCATGTGGGCGGGCGGAAGCTCCTACGAGCAGTACTTC. V is TRBV5-1 and J is TRBJ2-7, with D maybe TRBD2 (5 bases). This CDR3 spans 15 amino acids. Trimming removed 6 bases at V and 0 bases at J, with 16 bases between. The germline V gene has CDR1 SGHRS and CDR2 YFSETQ.